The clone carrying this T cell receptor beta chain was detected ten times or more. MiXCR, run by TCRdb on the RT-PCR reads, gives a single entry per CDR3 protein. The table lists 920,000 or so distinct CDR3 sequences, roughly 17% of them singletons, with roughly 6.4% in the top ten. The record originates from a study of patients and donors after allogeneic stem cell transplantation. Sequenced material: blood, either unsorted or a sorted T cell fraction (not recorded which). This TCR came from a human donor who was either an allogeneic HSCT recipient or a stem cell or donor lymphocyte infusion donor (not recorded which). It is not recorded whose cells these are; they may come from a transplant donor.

The CDR3 loop is CATSDAMGRGTEAFF. CDR3 sequence (DNA): TGTGCCACCAGTGATGCTATGGGGCGAGGCACTGAAGCTTTCTTT. V gene TRBV24-1 combines with J gene TRBJ1-1; D possibly corresponds to TRBD1 (5 bases). The germline CDR1 and CDR2 sequences are KGHDR and SFDVKD. V lost 3 bases and J lost 4, with 14 bases in between. The CDR3 runs 15 residues.